These 2 T cell receptor beta chains originate from one sample sequenced in a study of blood T cell repertoires in COVID-19. Sequenced by immunoSEQ multiplex PCR; TCRdb stores in-frame clones only, minus some. This repertoire shows approximately 220,000 clones, about 83% found once; its top ten account for approximately 4%. The sequencing input was PBMCs or T cells enriched from blood (not recorded which). These receptors were obtained from a woman between 40 and 50 years old who had been exposed to COVID-19.

V is TRBV2 and J is TRBJ2-4; D remains unclear. CDR3 length equals 10 residues. V was trimmed by 3 bases and J by 11 bases, leaving 5 bases between them. Germline V CDR1 and CDR2: SNHLY, FYNNEI. CDR3: CASSDQVQYF. The CDR3 region has the DNA TGTGCCAGCAGTGATCAGGTTCAGTACTTC.

The chain couples TRBV21-1 to TRBJ1-5; the table's D call, TRBD1, was not checked against the DNA. TRBV21-1 is an annotated pseudogene. There are 16 residues in the CDR3. The chain's CDR3 is CASSHQTGQSNQPQHF. The CDR3 DNA reads as TGTGCCAGCAGCCACCAGACAGGTCAAAGCAATCAGCCCCAGCATTTT.